The 25 T cell receptor beta chains reported below all come from one sample, sequenced in a study of blood T cell repertoires in COVID-19. Sequencing used immunoSEQ multiplex PCR; TCRdb keeps in-frame clones, though not all of them. The table shows 300,000 to 450,000 clones, with about 88% occurring only once. The sample taken for sequencing was peripheral blood. All receptors come from a human donor in a cohort sampled during active COVID-19.

J is TRBJ2-1 and V is TRBV28; 7 bases match TRBD1. CDR3 size: 16 residues. Unmatched junction bases numbered 15, after V lost 4 bases and J lost 9 bases. The germline V gene encodes CDR1 MDHEN and CDR2 SYDVKM. The CDR3 is CASSSSRGTGDGEQFF. The CDR3 DNA is TGTGCCAGCAGTTCTTCAAGGGGAACAGGGGACGGTGAGCAGTTCTTC.

The chain recombines TRBV30 with TRBJ2-1; D gene unclear. The V gene's germline CDR1 is GTSNPN and CDR2 SVGIG (reference sequence). The CDR3 contains 13 residues. The V gene lost 6 bases and the J gene lost 0 bases, with 9 bases spanning the gap. CDR3 protein: CACMRSSYNEQFF. CDR3 coding DNA: TGTGCCTGCATGCGGTCCTCCTACAATGAGCAGTTCTTC.

Turning to this clone: The junction and the germline gene differ at one end; a read error may be behind it. This sequence joins TRBV29-1 and TRBJ1-1, with D unresolved. Germline values: CDR1 SQVTM, CDR2 ANQGSEA. The CDR3 totals 13 residues. In DNA, the CDR3 is TGCAGCGCCGAGAGCCGTGTTGACACAGAAGCTTTCTTT. Its protein product is CSAESRVDTEAFF.

The chain uses TRBV19 and TRBJ1-1; 9 positions match TRBD1. The CDR3 covers 17 residues. In germline, CDR1 is LNHDA, CDR2 SQIVND (reference sequence). Trimming at V came to 4 bases and at J to 1 base, leaving 10 bases not matched to a gene. CDR3 in amino acids: CASSTRDRAQSNTEAFF. CDR3 nucleotide sequence: TGTGCCAGTAGTACCCGGGACAGGGCACAATCGAACACTGAAGCTTTCTTT.

This clone was recorded a few times. This rearrangement joins TRBV28 to TRBJ2-2; 8 bases are a match to TRBD2. V gave up 7 bases and J gave up 4 bases; unmatched junction bases: 5. The CDR3 loop spans 14 amino acids. The V gene's germline CDR1 is MDHEN and CDR2 SYDVKM. CDR3 sequence reads: CASIFSGATGELFF. The CDR3 DNA follows: TGTGCCAGCATCTTTAGCGGGGCCACCGGGGAGCTGTTTTTT. Based on the CDR3 plus reference TRBV28 and TRBJ2-2, the full variable domain is DVKVTQSSRYLVKRTGEKVFLECVQDMDHENMFWYRQDPGLGLRLIYFSYDVKMKEKGDIPEGYSVSREKKERFSLILESASTNQTSMYLCASIFSGATGELFFGEGSRLTVL.

This chain joins TRBV28 and TRBJ1-6; D is unclear. CDR3 length: 11 amino acids. The germline V and J ends were trimmed by 4 bases and 12 bases, with 7 bases remaining between them. CDR1 is MDHEN and CDR2 is SYDVKM in the germline V gene. CDR3 DNA: TGTGCCAGCAGTTATCCGGGACCCCTCCACTTT. This codes for CASSYPGPLHF.

The V gene is TRBV12-3 or TRBV12-4, the J gene TRBJ1-2; D gene unclear. This CDR3 is 13 amino acids long. V was shortened by 2 bases and J by 4 bases, with 8 bases between the two germline ends. Here the CDR3 reads CASSLPLRYGYTF. CDR3 coding DNA: TGTGCCAGCAGTTTACCTCTACGCTATGGCTACACCTTC.

The chain uses TRBV5-1 and TRBJ1-1; 11 bases line up with TRBD1. Germline V gives CDR1 SGHRS, CDR2 YFSETQ. The CDR3 length is 17 residues. V lost 0 bases to trimming and J lost 1 base; unmatched junction nucleotides: 5. CDR3 in DNA: TGCGCCAGCAGCTTGGGGACAGGGGGCCTCCCGAACACTGAAGCTTTCTTT. Its protein is CASSLGTGGLPNTEAFF.

V is TRBV11-2 and J is TRBJ1-1; D ambiguous. CDR3 length: 14 amino acids. V lost 2 bases to trimming and J lost 0 bases, with 7 bases between them. Germline V gene data show CDR1 as SGHAT and CDR2 as FQNNGV. The DNA for the CDR3 is TGTGCCAGCAGCTTACGGGGTCTGAACACTGAAGCTTTCTTT. Translation: CASSLRGLNTEAFF.

The genes are TRBV4-1 and TRBJ1-4; tentatively, D is TRBD1 (5 bases). CDR3 length equals 16 residues. CDR1 is MGHRA and CDR2 is YSYEKL in the germline V gene. Trimming removed 4 bases from V and 7 bases from J, with 19 bases in between. The CDR3 nucleotides are TGCGCCAGCAGCCGAAGAACGGGAGGGAGGGGTGAAAAACTGTTTTTT. Protein sequence: CASSRRTGGRGEKLFF.

This chain connects TRBV7-3 to TRBJ2-3; the match to TRBD2 covers 12 bases. Losses at the gene ends were 4 bases for V and 6 bases for J; bases not matched to a gene: 5. Germline CDR1 reads SGHTA; CDR2 reads FQGTGA. The CDR3 runs 15 residues. The CDR3 coding sequence is TGTGCCAGCAGCTGGTCTAGCGGGGGGGCGGATACGCAGTATTTT. Protein sequence: CASSWSSGGADTQYF.

The rearrangement uses TRBV5-3 and TRBJ1-2, with D unclear. TRBV5-3 is labeled an ORF, and its function is uncertain. V lost 0 bases, J lost 5 bases, and 8 bases lay in between. The CDR3 sequence is 13 residues long. The CDR3 protein is CARSLGGGYGYTF. Written as DNA, the CDR3 is TGTGCCAGAAGCTTGGGGGGAGGATATGGCTACACCTTC.

The chain recombines TRBV19 with TRBJ2-1; 7 bases align to TRBD2. The germline V gene encodes CDR1 LNHDA and CDR2 SQIVND (reference sequence). V was pared by 6 bases and J by 8 bases, with 7 bases of the junction left unmatched. The CDR3 spans 13 residues. Here the CDR3 reads CASSPLRGDEQFF. The CDR3 nucleotides read TGTGCCAGTAGCCCTCTTCGGGGGGATGAGCAGTTCTTC.

This clone appeared once. The chain has TRBV7-3 and TRBJ2-3; 10 bases are shared with TRBD2. The CDR3 consists of 19 residues. Trimming at V came to 1 base and at J to 2 bases, leaving 12 bases not matched to a gene. Germline V gene data show CDR1 as SGHTA and CDR2 as FQGTGA. The CDR3 protein is CASSLNPPASGGLTDTQYF. In DNA form, the CDR3 reads TGTGCCAGCAGCTTAAATCCCCCGGCTAGCGGGGGCCTCACAGATACGCAGTATTTT.

The rearrangement joins TRBV4-1 to TRBJ2-3; D is perhaps TRBD2 (6 bases). Trimming took off 3 bases at V and 6 bases at J, with 7 bases between the two ends. The CDR3 has 12 residues. Germline lookup yields CDR1 MGHRA and CDR2 YSYEKL. CDR3 DNA sequence: TGCGCCAGCAGCCATGGAGGGGATACGCAGTATTTT. Its protein is CASSHGGDTQYF.

V gene TRBV6-1 combines with J gene TRBJ2-2; D perhaps matches TRBD2 (6 bases). V lost 4 bases, J lost 5 bases, and 20 bases lay in between. The CDR3 covers 17 residues. Germline values: CDR1 MNHNS, CDR2 SASEGT. CDR3 protein: CASSVHVLGGTTGELFF. The CDR3 nucleotides read TGTGCCAGCAGTGTTCATGTGTTGGGGGGAACTACCGGGGAGCTGTTTTTT.

The rearrangement joins TRBV24-1 to TRBJ2-1; 10 positions match TRBD2. The CDR3 loop spans 18 amino acids. Per the germline V gene, CDR1 is KGHDR and CDR2 is SFDVKD. V lost 3 bases to trimming and J lost 4 bases; unmatched junction nucleotides: 11. Here the CDR3 reads CATSDDPPGTSVYNEQFF. The DNA for the CDR3 is TGTGCCACCAGTGATGACCCTCCCGGGACTAGCGTTTACAATGAGCAGTTCTTC.

V is TRBV9 and J is TRBJ1-3, with D tentatively TRBD1 (6 bases). The CDR3 length is 14 residues. CDR1 is SGDLS, CDR2 YYNGEE, per germline. V lost 5 bases, J lost 1 base, and 10 bases lay in between. The CDR3 reads CASRPTGSGNTIYF. The DNA for the CDR3 is TGTGCCAGCAGACCAACAGGGTCTGGAAACACCATATATTTT.

The count of this clone is one. V and J are TRBV28 and TRBJ2-7; a possible D gene is TRBD2 (5 bases). V lost 5 bases, J lost 3 bases, and 8 bases lay in between. Germline CDR1 reads MDHEN; CDR2 reads SYDVKM. CDR3 length: 12 residues. CDR3 sequence: CASSERYYEQYF. In DNA form, the CDR3 reads TGTGCCAGCAGTGAGCGGTACTACGAGCAGTACTTC.

Regarding this clone: A junction boundary mismatches the germline segment, possibly from a read error. The chain carries TRBV29-1 and TRBJ2-2; 9 nucleotides align to TRBD2. Germline V gives CDR1 SQVTM, CDR2 ANQGSEA. The CDR3 runs to 16 residues. The CDR3: CSVLTWASGNIGELFF. DNA of the CDR3: TGCAGCGTCCTAACCTGGGCTAGCGGGAACATCGGGGAGCTGTTTTTT.

The chain joins TRBV28 to TRBJ1-3; D is unclear. The germline V and J ends were trimmed by 4 bases and 4 bases, with 14 bases remaining between them. Germline CDR1 reads MDHEN; CDR2 reads SYDVKM. This CDR3 contains 15 residues. As DNA, the CDR3 is TGTGCCAGCAGTTCCCCATCGGGAGGCGGAAACACCATATATTTT. Amino acid sequence: CASSSPSGGGNTIYF.

The CDR3 sequence is CASSAGLAGIPVEETQYF. DNA for the CDR3: TGTGCCAGCAGTGCAGGACTAGCGGGAATTCCAGTCGAAGAGACCCAGTACTTC. The J gene is TRBJ2-5, the V gene TRBV27; 12 bases align to TRBD2. V gave up 5 bases and J gave up 3 bases; unmatched junction bases: 13. This CDR3 has 18 residues. CDR1 and CDR2 from the germline V gene are MNHEY and SMNVEV (reference sequence).

This CDR3 reads CASSLFVGVDTEAFF. For the CDR3, the DNA is TGTGCCAGCAGCTTATTCGTCGGGGTGGACACTGAAGCTTTCTTT. The chain recombines TRBV7-9 with TRBJ1-1, with D unclear. This CDR3 is built from 15 residues. Germline V gene data show CDR1 as SEHNR and CDR2 as FQNEAQ (reference sequence). The germline V and J ends were trimmed by 2 bases and 3 bases, with 13 bases remaining between them.

The J gene is TRBJ2-3, the V gene TRBV6-4, with D perhaps TRBD1 (6 bases). From germline, CDR1 is MRHNA and CDR2 SNTAGT. The germline V and J ends were trimmed by 8 bases and 5 bases, with 20 bases remaining between them. The CDR3 runs to 15 residues. CDR3 bases: TGTGCCAGCGGAGAGCTTTACAGGGTTGGAGATACGCAGTATTTT. It translates to CASGELYRVGDTQYF.

V is TRBV7-2 and J is TRBJ2-2; TRBD2 aligns across 13 bases. Trimming removed 5 bases from V and 5 bases from J; junction bases left unmatched: 5. The germline gives CDR1 SGHTA, CDR2 FQGNSA. The CDR3 is 16 residues long. In nucleotides, the CDR3 is TGTGCCAGCAGCCCGGGACTAGCGGGAATGACCGGGGAGCTGTTTTTT. Translated, it gives CASSPGLAGMTGELFF.